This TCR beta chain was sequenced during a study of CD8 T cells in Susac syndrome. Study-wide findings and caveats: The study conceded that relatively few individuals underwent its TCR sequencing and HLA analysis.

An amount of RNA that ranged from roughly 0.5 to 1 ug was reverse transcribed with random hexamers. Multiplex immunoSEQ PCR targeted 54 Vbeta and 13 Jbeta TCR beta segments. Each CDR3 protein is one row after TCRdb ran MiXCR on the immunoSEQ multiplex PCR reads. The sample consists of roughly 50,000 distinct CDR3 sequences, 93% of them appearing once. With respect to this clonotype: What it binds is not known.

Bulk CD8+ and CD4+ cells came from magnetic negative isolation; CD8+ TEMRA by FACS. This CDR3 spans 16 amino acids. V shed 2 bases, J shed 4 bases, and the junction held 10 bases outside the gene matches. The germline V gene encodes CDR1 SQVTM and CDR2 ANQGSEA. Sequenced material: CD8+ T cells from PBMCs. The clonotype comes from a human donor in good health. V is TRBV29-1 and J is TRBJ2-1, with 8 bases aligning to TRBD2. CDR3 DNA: TGCAGCGTTGAAACGGGAGGGCCGTATGCGTACAATGAGCAGTTCTTC. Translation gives CSVETGGPYAYNEQFF.